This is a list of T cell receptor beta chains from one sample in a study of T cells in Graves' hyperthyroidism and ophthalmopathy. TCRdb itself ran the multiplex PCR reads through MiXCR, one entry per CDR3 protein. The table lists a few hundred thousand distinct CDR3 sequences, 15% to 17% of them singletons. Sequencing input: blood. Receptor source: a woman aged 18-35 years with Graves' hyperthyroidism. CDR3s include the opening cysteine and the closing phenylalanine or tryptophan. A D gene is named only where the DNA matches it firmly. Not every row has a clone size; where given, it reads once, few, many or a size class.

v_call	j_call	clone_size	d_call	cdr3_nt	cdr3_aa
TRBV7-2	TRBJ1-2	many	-	TGTGCCAGCAGCCCCCAAGCGACAGCAACCTATGGCTACACCTTC	CASSPQATATYGYTF
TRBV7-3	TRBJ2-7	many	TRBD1	TGTGCCAGCAGCGCCAGACAGGGGGCTATAGACGAGCAGTACTTC	CASSARQGAIDEQYF
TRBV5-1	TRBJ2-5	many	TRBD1	TGCGCCAGCAGCCCGTGGACAGGCCAGGGGGAGACCCAGTACTTC	CASSPWTGQGETQYF
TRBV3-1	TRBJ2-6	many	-	TGTGCCAGCAGCCAAGACGCCCAGGCTGGGGCCAACGTCCTGACTTTC	CASSQDAQAGANVLTF
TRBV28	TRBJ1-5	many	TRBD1	TGTGCCAGCACCGGACAGGGACTGAATCAGCCCCAGCATTTT	CASTGQGLNQPQHF
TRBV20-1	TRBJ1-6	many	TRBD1	TGCAGTGCTAGGTTCGGGACAGCTAATTCACCCCTCCACTTT	CSARFGTANSPLHF
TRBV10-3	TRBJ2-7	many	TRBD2	TGTGCCATCAGTTTCCCGACTAGCGGGGGCCACGAGCAGTACTTC	CAISFPTSGGHEQYF
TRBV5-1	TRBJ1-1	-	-	TGCGCCAGCAGCAGCCCCAGGGCTTCAAACACTGAAGCTTTCTTT	CASSSPRASNTEAFF
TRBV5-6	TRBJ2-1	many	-	TGTGCCAGCACCCTTCTCCCGAGCTCCTACAATGAGCAGTTCTTC	CASTLLPSSYNEQFF
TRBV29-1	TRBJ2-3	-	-	TGCAGCCCGTCGGCTGGGAGATCGTATTTT	CSPSAGRSYF